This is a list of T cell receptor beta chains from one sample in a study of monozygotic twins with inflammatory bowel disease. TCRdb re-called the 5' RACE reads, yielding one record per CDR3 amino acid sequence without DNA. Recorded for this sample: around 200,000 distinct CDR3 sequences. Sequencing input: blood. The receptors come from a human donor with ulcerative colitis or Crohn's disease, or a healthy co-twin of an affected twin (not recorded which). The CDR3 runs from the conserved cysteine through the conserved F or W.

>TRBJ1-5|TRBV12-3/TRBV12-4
CASSLQGTANQPQHF
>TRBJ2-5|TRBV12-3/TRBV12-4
CASSSGAGRGGETQYF
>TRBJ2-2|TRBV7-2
CASSFRGTEELFF
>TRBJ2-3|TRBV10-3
CAIGVNTDTQYF
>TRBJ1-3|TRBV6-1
CASTQPPGGQGNTIYF
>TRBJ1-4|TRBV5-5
CASSAPVPSGNEKLFF
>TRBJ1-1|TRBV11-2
CASSLSGGTREAFF
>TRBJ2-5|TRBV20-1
CSASPGEGRQETQYF
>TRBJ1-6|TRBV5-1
CASSRMGVGDSPLHF
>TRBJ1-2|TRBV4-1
CASSQDHTSSYGYTF
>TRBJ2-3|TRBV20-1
CSAVNRGADTQYF
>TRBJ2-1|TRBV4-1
CASSQLGASYNEQFF
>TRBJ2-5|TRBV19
CASRQAGETQYF
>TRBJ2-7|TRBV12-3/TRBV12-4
CASSFRQGSTYEQYF
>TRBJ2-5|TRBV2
CASNHDRGSQETQYF
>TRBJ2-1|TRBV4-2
CASSKLAVEFWDEQFF
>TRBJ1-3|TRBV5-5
CASSHGDSGNTIYF
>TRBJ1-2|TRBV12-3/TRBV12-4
CASSSKSAGSLSYGYTF
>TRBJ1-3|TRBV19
CASSVDTQGAGGNTIYF
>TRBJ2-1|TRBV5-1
CASSLQSSSYNEQFF
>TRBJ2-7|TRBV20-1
CSAKRQGGSYEQYF
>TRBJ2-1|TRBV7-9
CASSHLGGDKRFNEQFF
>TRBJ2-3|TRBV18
CASSPDFGEDTQYF
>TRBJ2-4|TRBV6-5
CASSSMMDRGDIQYF
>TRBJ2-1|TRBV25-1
CASSGTRGVDNEQFF
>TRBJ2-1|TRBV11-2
CASSPVRLAVYGNEQFF
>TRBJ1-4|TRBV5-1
CASSGDSGDEKLFF
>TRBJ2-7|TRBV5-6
CASMGDQGGTYEQYF
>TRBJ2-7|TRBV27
CASTNDRRGSSYEQYF
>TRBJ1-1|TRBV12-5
CASGLSRGGTEAFF
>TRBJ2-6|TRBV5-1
CASSLDGGWANVLTF
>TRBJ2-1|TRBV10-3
CAISEEGSDEQFF
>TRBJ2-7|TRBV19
CASRAFGRGSYEQYF
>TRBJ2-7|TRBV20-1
CSASHGEKPSYEQYF
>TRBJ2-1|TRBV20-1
CSGKVGVNEQFF
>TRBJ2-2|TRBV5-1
CASSRLRDSNTGELFF
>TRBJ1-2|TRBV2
CASKAPSGGYTF
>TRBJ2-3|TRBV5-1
CASSLPGGGAADTQYF
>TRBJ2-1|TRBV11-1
CASSFEGGRQGRISYNEQFF
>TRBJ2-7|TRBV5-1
CASSTTGNSYEQYF
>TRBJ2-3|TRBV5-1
CASSPQVAGGTDTQYF
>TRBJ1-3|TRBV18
CASSPAGTAGNTIYF
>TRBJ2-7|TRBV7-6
CASSQLTSALSYEQYF
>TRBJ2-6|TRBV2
CAARQSTVGANVLTF
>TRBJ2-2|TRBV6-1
CASSESGGDAGELFF
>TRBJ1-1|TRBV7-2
CASSLSQIQAFF
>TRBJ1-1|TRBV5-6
CASSSGTPEAFF
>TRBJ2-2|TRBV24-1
CATSDLPDPGELFF
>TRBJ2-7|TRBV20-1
CSVWQVAPYEQYF
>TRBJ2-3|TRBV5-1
CDSSPFGDADTQYF
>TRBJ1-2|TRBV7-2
CASSSYDGRGYTF
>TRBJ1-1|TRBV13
CASTQGTEAFF